This T cell receptor (beta chain) was found in a study of blood T cell repertoires in COVID-19. Study at large: T cells, B-cell-depleted T cells, or PBMCs provided the cDNA or gDNA that served as material.

The CDR3 is 15 residues long. After removal of 3 bases from V and 6 bases from J, the junction contained 4 bases not matched to a gene. From germline, CDR1 is SGHRS and CDR2 YFSETQ. The protocol was immunoSEQ multiplex PCR, while the TCRdb copy is restricted to in-frame clones and leaves out a portion. This table has about 210,000 clones, approximately 87% appearing once. The source of this sequence is a man in his 60s who had recovered from COVID-19. Sequencing input: peripheral blood. This rearrangement joins TRBV5-1 to TRBJ2-1; 12 bases line up with TRBD1. The CDR3 loop reads CASSSGQGAPNEQFF. The CDR3 DNA reads TGCGCCAGCAGCTCGGGACAGGGGGCCCCCAATGAGCAGTTCTTC.